Below, 27 T cell receptor beta chains from the same sample are listed, as sequenced in a study of OX40 agonist ivuxolimab in advanced cancers. Receptor libraries were prepared by the immunoSEQ multiplex PCR assay. The source is immuneACCESS, and TCRdb retained only in-frame sequences with V and J called. Part of the clones is not carried over; for the studies checked, unresolved V genes explain less than half of this, and the remainder is unexplained. The sample data list 50,000 or so clones, and 86% of these were observed just once. The top ten constitute roughly 6.7% of the sample. The material was CD4+ or CD8+ T cells sorted from blood, obtained in a trial of the OX40 agonist ivuxolimab. These receptors all stem from an adult with an advanced solid tumor such as melanoma, head and neck, liver or kidney cancer.

Written as DNA, the CDR3 is TGTGCCTGGAGTCGAGGGACAGGGGCAGGGGAGACCCAGTACTTC. Encoded protein: CAWSRGTGAGETQYF. V gene TRBV30 combines with J gene TRBJ2-5; 10 bases are shared with TRBD1. V lost 2 bases and J lost 5; bases outside the gene matches: 8. CDR3 size: 15 residues. The germline V gene encodes CDR1 GTSNPN and CDR2 SVGIG (reference sequence).

V and J are TRBV4-1 and TRBJ2-1; TRBD2 aligns across 8 bases. This CDR3 is 19 amino acids long. With 1 base clipped from V and 0 bases from J, the junction kept 11 bases outside the gene matches. CDR1 and CDR2 from the germline V gene are MGHRA and YSYEKL. CDR3 amino acids: CASSQGIGGALSSYNEQFF. CDR3 DNA: TGCGCCAGCAGCCAAGGAATCGGGGGGGCCCTGTCCTCCTACAATGAGCAGTTCTTC.

The V and J genes are TRBV11-2 and TRBJ2-5; 11 nucleotides match TRBD2. Germline V gene data show CDR1 as SGHAT and CDR2 as FQNNGV. The CDR3 covers 14 residues. V shed 4 bases and J 4 bases; nucleotides not matched to a gene: 2. CDR3 nucleotides: TGTGCCAGCAGCTCCGGGACTAGCGGAGAGACCCAGTACTTC. The encoded protein is CASSSGTSGETQYF.

The chain is built from TRBV6-4 and TRBJ1-2; 9 bases line up with TRBD1. With V trimmed by 6 bases and J by 4 bases, 15 bases remained unmatched. This CDR3 is 17 amino acids long. Germline V gene lookup returns CDR1 MRHNA and CDR2 SNTAGT. CDR3 bases: TGTGCCAGCAGACATCTTCGTACCGGGACAGGGCCCTATGGCTACACCTTC. Encoded protein: CASRHLRTGTGPYGYTF.

The V call is TRBV19, the J call TRBJ1-4; no definite D call. The V gene lost 7 bases and the J gene lost 7 bases, with 10 bases spanning the gap. Per germline, CDR1 LNHDA and CDR2 SQIVND (reference sequence). This CDR3 region has 12 residues. CDR3 DNA sequence: TGTGCCAGTAACTACAGACGTGAAAAACTGTTTTTT. Protein product: CASNYRREKLFF.

The J gene is TRBJ1-2, the V gene TRBV9, with D uncertain. V was pared by 3 bases and J by 4 bases, with 16 bases between. The germline V gene encodes CDR1 SGDLS and CDR2 YYNGEE. CDR3 length: 15 amino acids. CDR3 bases: TGTGCCAGCAGCGAATCGACGGGATTGGGCTATGGCTACACCTTC. Translating gives CASSESTGLGYGYTF.

The chain recombines TRBV10-3 with TRBJ1-2; 7 nucleotides agree with TRBD1. This CDR3 region has 14 residues. Germline-derived CDR1 and CDR2 are ENHRY and SYGVKD. The ends lost 2 bases at V and 6 bases at J; junction bases unmatched: 6. The CDR3 is CAISEGRGKDGYTF. CDR3 bases: TGTGCCATCAGTGAGGGCAGGGGGAAGGATGGCTACACCTTC.

This rearrangement joins TRBV10-2 to TRBJ1-5; 11 positions agree with TRBD1. The CDR3 sequence is 15 residues long. V shed 5 bases, J shed 6 bases, and the junction held 6 bases outside the gene matches. Germline V gene data show CDR1 as WSHSY and CDR2 as SAAADI. CDR3 in amino acids: CASSRTGGAGQPQHF. CDR3 sequence (DNA): TGCGCCAGCAGTCGGACAGGGGGCGCGGGTCAGCCCCAGCATTTT.

The chain links TRBV6-5 to TRBJ2-7; 8 nucleotides line up with TRBD1. V dropped 6 bases and J dropped 3; count of bases not matched to a gene: 7. From germline, CDR1 is MNHEY and CDR2 SVGAGI. The CDR3 runs to 14 residues. The CDR3 DNA follows: TGTGCCAGCAGCGGACAGGGTTTTATCTACGAGCAGTACTTC. Protein sequence: CASSGQGFIYEQYF.

This rearrangement joins TRBV7-9 to TRBJ2-7; unclear D gene. The germline V and J ends were trimmed by 6 bases and 3 bases, with 6 bases remaining between them. The length of the CDR3 is 11 residues. Germline V gene sequence: CDR1 SEHNR, CDR2 FQNEAQ (reference sequence). The CDR3 DNA sequence: TGTGCCAGCAGTTCAAACTACGAGCAGTACTTC. Encoded protein: CASSSNYEQYF.

The rearrangement links TRBV30 to TRBJ2-3; 9 bases agree with TRBD2. Germline V gene data show CDR1 as GTSNPN and CDR2 as SVGIG (reference sequence). The CDR3 has 14 residues. J gave up 4 bases and V 8 bases, and 10 bases lay outside the gene matches. The CDR3 reads CAHRRAGGSDTQYF. The CDR3 region has the DNA TGTGCCCATAGAAGGGCGGGGGGGTCAGATACGCAGTATTTT.

This sequence joins TRBV9 and TRBJ2-1, with D possibly matching TRBD1 (6 bases). The CDR3 length is 15 residues. V lost 2 bases to trimming and J lost 6 bases, with 15 bases between them. The V gene's germline CDR1 is SGDLS and CDR2 YYNGEE. CDR3 residues: CASSVSGQRTNEQFF. The CDR3 DNA follows: TGTGCCAGCAGCGTCTCAGGACAGCGTACCAATGAGCAGTTCTTC.

This chain links TRBV9 with TRBJ2-3; D not resolved. The CDR3 is made up of 16 amino acids. V lost 0 bases to trimming and J lost 2 bases, with 13 bases between them. The germline gives CDR1 SGDLS, CDR2 YYNGEE. The CDR3 region has the DNA TGTGCCAGCAGCGTAGAAAGGCTAGGTAACACAGATACGCAGTATTTT. Translated, it gives CASSVERLGNTDTQYF.

Note on this clone: The junction differs from germline at one of its ends, possibly a read error. The CDR3 protein is CASSHRTVANYGYIF. For the CDR3, the DNA is TGTGCCAGCAGCCACCGGACGGTTGCTAACTATGGCTACATCTTC. This rearrangement joins TRBV6-5 to TRBJ1-2; D unclear. Germline V CDR1 and CDR2: MNHEY, SVGAGI. There are 15 residues in the CDR3.

The chain carries TRBV10-3 and TRBJ1-1, with TRBD1 matching 9 bases. The germline V gene has CDR1 ENHRY and CDR2 SYGVKD. The CDR3 is made up of 13 amino acids. Unmatched junction bases numbered 9, after V lost 11 bases and J lost 5 bases. Here the CDR3 reads CAANTGGVTEAFF. CDR3 coding DNA: TGTGCCGCCAATACAGGGGGCGTAACTGAAGCTTTCTTT.

This clone was seen just once. The J gene is TRBJ1-6, the V gene TRBV4-2; possible D gene TRBD1, 5 bases. Germline V gene sequence: CDR1 LGHNA, CDR2 YNFKEQ. The CDR3 extends over 17 amino acids. Deletions cut 1 base from V and 0 bases from J, with 10 bases between. As DNA, the CDR3 is TGTGCCAGCAGCCAAGTAGGTGACAGCTCCTATAATTCACCCCTCCACTTT. Amino acids: CASSQVGDSSYNSPLHF.

The J gene is TRBJ2-5, the V gene TRBV10-1; D is perhaps TRBD1 or TRBD2 (5 bases each). This CDR3 has 13 amino acids. V lost 6 bases, J lost 5 bases, and 13 bases lay in between. The V gene's germline CDR1 is WNHNN and CDR2 SYGVQD (reference sequence). The CDR3 nucleotides read TGCGCCAGCAGCGGGACCCCAGAGGAGACCCAGTACTTC. Protein: CASSGTPEETQYF.

The V and J genes are TRBV5-1 and TRBJ2-1, with unresolved D. Trimming left V 3 bases short and J 6 bases short, with 10 bases between. Per germline, CDR1 SGHRS and CDR2 YFSETQ. The CDR3 covers 13 residues. The CDR3 protein is CASSSPRRNEQFF. The CDR3 DNA is TGCGCCAGCAGCTCCCCGCGGCGCAATGAGCAGTTCTTC.

V and J are TRBV11-2 and TRBJ2-7; D remains ambiguous. The germline V gene has CDR1 SGHAT and CDR2 FQNNGV. The CDR3 consists of 11 residues. Trimming removed 5 bases at V and 2 bases at J, with 4 bases between. The CDR3 sequence is CASSVAYEQYF. DNA of the CDR3: TGTGCCAGCAGCGTGGCCTACGAGCAGTACTTC.

V and J are TRBV9 and TRBJ1-1; D is unresolved. Trimming removed 4 bases from V and 1 base from J, with 11 bases in between. Looked up from germline, CDR1 is SGDLS and CDR2 is YYNGEE. CDR3 length: 14 residues. The CDR3 sequence is CASSSGLWNTEAFF. The DNA for the CDR3 is TGTGCCAGCAGCTCCGGACTCTGGAACACTGAAGCTTTCTTT.

The chain links TRBV5-1 to TRBJ1-3; no clear D. CDR3 length: 14 amino acids. Germline CDR1 is SGHRS and CDR2 is YFSETQ. V was trimmed by 3 bases and J by 0 bases, leaving 7 bases between them. In DNA form, the CDR3 reads TGCGCCAGCAGCTGGGGAGCCTCTGGAAACACCATATATTTT. It translates to CASSWGASGNTIYF.

In nucleotides, the CDR3 is TGTGCCAGCAGTGCCGGGGACAGGGTCTACGAGCAGTACTTC. Translated, it gives CASSAGDRVYEQYF. The chain is built from TRBV6-6 and TRBJ2-7, with 9 positions matching TRBD1. This CDR3 comprises 14 residues. In germline, CDR1 is MNHNY, CDR2 SVGAGI (reference sequence). Unmatched junction bases numbered 5, after V lost 5 bases and J lost 3 bases.

This clone is a singleton in its sample. V is TRBV5-1 and J is TRBJ2-7; D uncertain. Germline CDR1 SGHRS, CDR2 YFSETQ. V gave up 1 base and J gave up 1 base, with 6 bases separating them. The CDR3 sequence is 13 residues long. CDR3 region: CASSLTNSYEQYF. The CDR3 DNA is TGCGCCAGCAGCTTGACAAATTCCTACGAGCAGTACTTC.

Details on this clone: An end of the junction differs from the germline gene, which may be a read error. This chain links TRBV30 with TRBJ2-7; D possibly corresponds to TRBD2 (5 bases). The CDR3 extends over 15 amino acids. The germline CDR1 and CDR2 sequences are GTSNPN and SVGIG (reference sequence). The CDR3 DNA reads TGTGTCTGGAGTGAGGGTCTGGGCGGCTCCTACGAGCAGTACTTC. This encodes CVWSEGLGGSYEQYF.

V is TRBV5-4 and J is TRBJ1-6; D is unclear. Germline CDR1 is SGHNT and CDR2 is YYREEE (reference sequence). The length of the CDR3 is 14 residues. Trimming took 2 bases from V and 0 from J, leaving 3 bases between them. The CDR3 loop reads CASSFDSYNSPLHF. The CDR3, as DNA: TGTGCCAGCAGCTTCGACTCCTATAATTCACCCCTCCACTTT.

The chain links TRBV5-1 to TRBJ2-3; the match to TRBD2 covers 15 bases. Germline CDR1 reads SGHRS; CDR2 reads YFSETQ. J was trimmed by 5 bases and V by 4 bases; bases with no gene match: 8. The CDR3 is 17 residues long. The CDR3 loop reads CASSPRTSGGAGDTQYF. The DNA for the CDR3 is TGCGCCAGCAGCCCCCGGACTAGCGGGGGGGCAGGAGATACGCAGTATTTT. The entire variable domain, with the rest obtained from reference TRBV5-1 and TRBJ2-3, is as follows: KAGVTQTPRYLIKTRGQQVTLSCSPISGHRSVSWYQQTPGQGLQFLFEYFSETQRNKGNFPGRFSGRQFSNSRSEMNVSTLELGDSALYLCASSPRTSGGAGDTQYFGPGTRLTVL.

This clone was observed a few times. This CDR3 is CASSFPRRGYTF. As DNA, the CDR3 is TGTGCCAGCAGCTTCCCCAGGAGAGGCTACACCTTC. V gene TRBV5-6 combines with J gene TRBJ1-2; no clear D gene. The germline V gene has CDR1 SGHDT and CDR2 YYEEEE. There are 12 residues in the CDR3. The V end lost 2 bases, the J end lost 8 bases, and 10 bases lay between the germline ends.